The rows below give T cell receptor beta chains drawn from one sample of a study of T cell responses to AZD1222 COVID-19 vaccine. The assay was immunoSEQ multiplex PCR, and TCRdb's table has in-frame clones only and misses some. The sample includes 150,000 or so clones, 92% seen only once; the top ten take under 4.5%. Source: peripheral blood, taken on day 0 of AZD1222 vaccination. These receptors were collected from an adult in good health. The CDR3 runs from the conserved cysteine through the conserved F or W. The D gene is left open where the match is weak. Expanded clones are given a class, and other clones once, few, many or no size at all.

CDR3 protein: CASSKTRLSSYNEQFF
CDR3 DNA: TGTGCCAGCTCGAAGACTAGACTAAGCTCCTACAATGAGCAGTTCTTC
V gene: TRBV18
clone size: .
J gene: TRBJ2-1
D gene: .

CDR3 protein: CASSSPGRKNTEAFF
CDR3 DNA: TGTGCCAGCAGCTCACCGGGGCGGAAAAACACTGAAGCTTTCTTT
V gene: TRBV6-5
clone size: .
J gene: TRBJ1-1
D gene: .

CDR3 protein: CASSLLVSGPTGELFF
CDR3 DNA: TGTGCCAGCAGCTTACTTGTTAGCGGCCCTACCGGGGAGCTGTTTTTT
V gene: TRBV7-3
clone size: once
J gene: TRBJ2-2
D gene: .

CDR3 protein: CASSLRDSNQPQHF
CDR3 DNA: TGTGCCAGCAGCTTGAGGGACAGCAATCAGCCCCAGCATTTT
V gene: TRBV5-8
clone size: once
J gene: TRBJ1-5
D gene: .

CDR3 protein: CASSLGPGDEQFF
CDR3 DNA: TGTGCCAGCAGCCTTGGGCCAGGGGATGAGCAGTTCTTC
V gene: TRBV5-4
clone size: .
J gene: TRBJ2-1
D gene: .

CDR3 protein: CATSGHGRNYGYTF
CDR3 DNA: TGTGCCACCAGTGGACACGGGAGGAACTATGGCTACACCTTC
V gene: TRBV24-1
clone size: .
J gene: TRBJ1-2
D gene: .

CDR3 protein: CASSFRQGKFYGYTF
CDR3 DNA: TGTGCCAGCAGCTTCCGCCAGGGGAAATTCTATGGCTACACCTTC
V gene: TRBV5-6
clone size: .
J gene: TRBJ1-2
D gene: .

CDR3 protein: CASSLGRQGSEQYF
CDR3 DNA: TGTGCCAGCAGTTTAGGGAGACAGGGGTCCGAGCAGTACTTC
V gene: TRBV27
clone size: .
J gene: TRBJ2-7
D gene: TRBD1

CDR3 protein: CASSGLAGGFYEQYF
CDR3 DNA: TGTGCCAGCAGCGGACTAGCGGGAGGGTTCTACGAGCAGTACTTC
V gene: TRBV5-8
clone size: few
J gene: TRBJ2-7
D gene: TRBD2

CDR3 protein: CASSQPGLARTDTQYF
CDR3 DNA: TGTGCCAGCAGCCAACCCGGACTAGCAAGGACAGATACGCAGTATTTT
V gene: TRBV3-1/TRBV3-2
clone size: .
J gene: TRBJ2-3
D gene: TRBD2

CDR3 protein: CASSTYDREDRELFF
CDR3 DNA: TGTGCCAGCAGCACCTACGACAGGGAGGACCGGGAGCTGTTTTTT
V gene: TRBV7-8
clone size: .
J gene: TRBJ2-2
D gene: .

CDR3 protein: CASSFQLVPSYEQYF
CDR3 DNA: TGTGCCAGCAGCTTCCAGCTCGTTCCCTCCTACGAGCAGTACTTC
V gene: TRBV7-2
clone size: .
J gene: TRBJ2-7
D gene: .

CDR3 protein: CASSEPINSPLHF
CDR3 DNA: TGTGCCAGCAGTGAGCCTATTAATTCACCCCTCCACTTT
V gene: TRBV6-1
clone size: few
J gene: TRBJ1-6
D gene: .

CDR3 protein: CASSSNYGYTF
CDR3 DNA: TGTGCCAGCAGTTCTAACTATGGCTACACCTTC
V gene: TRBV28
clone size: .
J gene: TRBJ1-2
D gene: .

CDR3 protein: CASRLTGTREKLFF
CDR3 DNA: TGTGCCAGCAGATTGACCGGGACTCGTGAAAAACTGTTTTTT
V gene: TRBV28
clone size: once
J gene: TRBJ1-4
D gene: .

CDR3 protein: CASSSPGTGMAFF
CDR3 DNA: TGTGCCAGCAGTTCCCCCGGGACAGGAATGGCTTTCTTT
V gene: TRBV27
clone size: .
J gene: TRBJ1-1
D gene: TRBD1

CDR3 protein: CASSLAIPGANVLTF
CDR3 DNA: TGTGCCAGCAGCTTAGCGATACCTGGGGCCAACGTCCTGACTTTC
V gene: TRBV7-2
clone size: .
J gene: TRBJ2-6
D gene: .

CDR3 protein: CASSLIRAAQDGYTF
CDR3 DNA: TGTGCCAGCAGCTTAATAAGAGCGGCCCAGGATGGCTACACCTTC
V gene: TRBV7-2
clone size: .
J gene: TRBJ1-2
D gene: .

CDR3 protein: CASTRFGDEKLFF
CDR3 DNA: TGTGCCAGCACCCGATTTGGAGATGAAAAACTGTTTTTT
V gene: TRBV12-3/TRBV12-4
clone size: .
J gene: TRBJ1-4
D gene: .

CDR3 protein: CASSLAPGQNFF
CDR3 DNA: TGTGCCAGCAGCTTAGCCCCGGGACAGAACTTCTTC
V gene: TRBV7-2
clone size: .
J gene: TRBJ2-1
D gene: TRBD1

CDR3 protein: CASSRQSYEQYF
CDR3 DNA: TGTGCCAGCAGCCGACAGTCCTACGAGCAGTACTTC
V gene: TRBV7-8
clone size: .
J gene: TRBJ2-7
D gene: .

CDR3 protein: CASSLAGAGGYEQYF
CDR3 DNA: TGTGCCAGCAGCTTGGCCGGGGCAGGGGGCTACGAGCAGTACTTC
V gene: TRBV5-5
clone size: once
J gene: TRBJ2-7
D gene: TRBD1

CDR3 protein: CASTVPRDGYEQYF
CDR3 DNA: TGTGCCAGCACCGTCCCCAGGGACGGATACGAGCAGTACTTC
V gene: TRBV7-2
clone size: .
J gene: TRBJ2-7
D gene: .

CDR3 protein: CATSRAVGTSGYEQYF
CDR3 DNA: TGTGCCACCAGCAGGGCCGTAGGGACTAGCGGCTACGAGCAGTACTTC
V gene: TRBV15
clone size: .
J gene: TRBJ2-7
D gene: TRBD2

CDR3 protein: CSVRGRGYEQYF
CDR3 DNA: TGCAGCGTAAGGGGGCGCGGGTACGAGCAGTACTTC
V gene: TRBV29-1
clone size: .
J gene: TRBJ2-7
D gene: TRBD1

CDR3 protein: CASSLVGAEGISPLHF
CDR3 DNA: TGTGCCAGCAGCTTAGTTGGGGCAGAAGGCATCTCACCCCTCCACTTT
V gene: TRBV7-2
clone size: .
J gene: TRBJ1-6
D gene: .

CDR3 protein: CASSQEVVRITTMEKLFF
CDR3 DNA: TGTGCCAGCAGCCAAGAAGTGGTGAGGATAACAACGATGGAAAAACTGTTTTTT
V gene: TRBV3-1/TRBV3-2
clone size: .
J gene: TRBJ1-4
D gene: .

CDR3 protein: CSASGTSGTYNEQFF
CDR3 DNA: TGCAGTGCTAGTGGAACTTCGGGAACCTACAATGAGCAGTTCTTC
V gene: TRBV20-1
clone size: .
J gene: TRBJ2-1
D gene: .

CDR3 protein: CASSRDGTAAEELFF
CDR3 DNA: TGTGCCAGCTCCCGCGATGGGACCGCAGCTGAGGAACTGTTTTTT
V gene: TRBV18
clone size: .
J gene: TRBJ1-4
D gene: .

CDR3 protein: CASSFLRGANEKLFF
CDR3 DNA: TGTGCCAGCAGTTTCCTCAGGGGAGCTAATGAAAAACTGTTTTTT
V gene: TRBV28
clone size: .
J gene: TRBJ1-4
D gene: .

CDR3 protein: CATGRVMSGGNTGELFF
CDR3 DNA: TGTGCCACCGGTCGGGTAATGAGCGGAGGGAACACCGGGGAGCTGTTTTTT
V gene: TRBV10-3
clone size: .
J gene: TRBJ2-2
D gene: .

CDR3 protein: CASSWSRVLVVGEQYF
CDR3 DNA: TGTGCCAGCAGTTGGTCCAGGGTCCTAGTGGTTGGCGAGCAGTACTTC
V gene: TRBV27
clone size: .
J gene: TRBJ2-7
D gene: .

CDR3 protein: CASSLGEVLNEQYF
CDR3 DNA: TGTGCCAGCAGCTTAGGGGAGGTGCTAAACGAGCAGTACTTC
V gene: TRBV7-2
clone size: .
J gene: TRBJ2-7
D gene: .

CDR3 protein: CASSFWGGETQYF
CDR3 DNA: TGTGCCAGCAGCTTCTGGGGAGGAGAGACCCAGTACTTC
V gene: TRBV5-6
clone size: .
J gene: TRBJ2-5
D gene: .

CDR3 protein: CASSHGQDYGYTF
CDR3 DNA: TGTGCCAGCTCGCACGGACAGGACTATGGCTACACCTTC
V gene: TRBV18
clone size: .
J gene: TRBJ1-2
D gene: TRBD1

CDR3 protein: CASSPKGAYEQYF
CDR3 DNA: TGTGCCAGCTCACCGAAGGGGGCCTACGAGCAGTACTTC
V gene: TRBV18
clone size: .
J gene: TRBJ2-7
D gene: .

CDR3 protein: CASSLLDEGGNQPQHF
CDR3 DNA: TGTGCCAGCAGTTTATTAGACGAGGGGGGCAATCAGCCCCAGCATTTT
V gene: TRBV27
clone size: .
J gene: TRBJ1-5
D gene: .

CDR3 protein: CASSGPGQGNVYSNQPQHF
CDR3 DNA: TGTGCCAGCAGTGGACCGGGACAGGGAAACGTTTATAGCAATCAGCCCCAGCATTTT
V gene: TRBV6-1
clone size: .
J gene: TRBJ1-5
D gene: TRBD1

CDR3 protein: CASSAAAEGTQYF
CDR3 DNA: TGTGCCAGCAGTGCAGCGGCAGAAGGTACGCAGTATTTT
V gene: TRBV6-1
clone size: .
J gene: TRBJ2-3
D gene: .

CDR3 protein: CASSLQGSYNEQFF
CDR3 DNA: TGTGCCAGCAGCTTACAGGGCTCCTACAATGAGCAGTTCTTC
V gene: TRBV7-6
clone size: .
J gene: TRBJ2-1
D gene: .

CDR3 protein: CASSQGGQAYEQYF
CDR3 DNA: TGTGCCAGCAGCCAAGGGGGACAGGCGTACGAGCAGTACTTC
V gene: TRBV3-1/TRBV3-2
clone size: .
J gene: TRBJ2-7
D gene: TRBD1

CDR3 protein: CASRNTEAFF
CDR3 DNA: TGTGCCAGCAGGAACACTGAAGCTTTCTTT
V gene: TRBV27
clone size: .
J gene: TRBJ1-1
D gene: .

CDR3 protein: CASSPGTSGIETQYF
CDR3 DNA: TGTGCCAGCAGCCCCGGGACTAGCGGGATAGAGACCCAGTACTTC
V gene: TRBV7-3
clone size: .
J gene: TRBJ2-5
D gene: TRBD2

CDR3 protein: CASSDLARGYGYTF
CDR3 DNA: TGTGCCAGCAGCGATCTCGCCAGGGGGTATGGCTACACCTTC
V gene: TRBV9
clone size: .
J gene: TRBJ1-2
D gene: TRBD1

CDR3 protein: CASSESGALTYNEQFF
CDR3 DNA: TGCGCCAGCAGTGAGAGTGGGGCCTTAACCTACAATGAGCAGTTCTTC
V gene: TRBV10-1
clone size: once
J gene: TRBJ2-1
D gene: .

CDR3 protein: CASSLTPGELFF
CDR3 DNA: TGTGCCAGCAGCTTAACTCCCGGGGAGCTGTTTTTT
V gene: TRBV7-9
clone size: many
J gene: TRBJ2-2
D gene: .

CDR3 protein: CASTAGGLPYEQYF
CDR3 DNA: TGCGCCAGCACGGCGGGGGGCCTTCCCTACGAGCAGTACTTC
V gene: TRBV5-1
clone size: .
J gene: TRBJ2-7
D gene: TRBD2

CDR3 protein: CASSLLADTNTGELFF
CDR3 DNA: TGTGCCAGCAGCTTACTAGCGGACACGAACACCGGGGAGCTGTTTTTT
V gene: TRBV5-6
clone size: .
J gene: TRBJ2-2
D gene: TRBD2

CDR3 protein: CASSLAQGTLNYGYTF
CDR3 DNA: TGTGCCAGCAGCCTAGCGCAGGGGACCCTTAACTATGGCTACACCTTC
V gene: TRBV11-2
clone size: .
J gene: TRBJ1-2
D gene: .